This TCR beta chain was profiled in a study of T-cell memory formation after mild COVID-19. 5'RACE primed at constant segments yielded TCR alpha and TCR beta cDNA libraries bearing sample barcodes and UMIs. TCRdb independently ran MiXCR on the 5' RACE reads; one entry per CDR3 protein. The sample records roughly 150,000 distinct CDR3 sequences, almost 25% being singletons. This clonotype was counted only a few times. Trimming cost V 3 bases and J 0 bases, with 9 bases left between them. Germline CDR1 is LGHNA and CDR2 is YSLEER. This CDR3 spans 14 amino acids. The chain recombines TRBV4-3 with TRBJ2-7; D remains unclear. This receptor was identified in an adult woman who had mild COVID-19 (a few samples of this study predate the infection). Cell type and time point are not known. The sequencing sample was made of PBMCs or a T cell subset sorted from them (not recorded which). The CDR3: CASSQGRASYEQYF. CDR3 sequence (DNA): TGCGCCAGCAGCCAGGGCCGGGCCTCCTACGAGCAGTACTTC.